This TCR beta chain was recovered during a study of T cells in Graves' hyperthyroidism and ophthalmopathy. On this clonotype: The target antigen is unknown.

Hyperthyroidism had been newly diagnosed in patients aged 18 to 65, and its duration was under 2 months. PBMCs were obtained from 7.5 to 10 ml fresh peripheral blood. Amplified TCR beta CDR3 regions came from RNA transcripts. RT-PCR in the first round (using the HTBI primer set) targeted the TCR CDR3. TCRdb reprocessed the multiplex PCR reads via MiXCR and lists one record per CDR3 protein. The repertoire holds around 450,000 distinct CDR3 sequences, about a sixth seen once, with over 12% in the top ten. General study findings and limits: A median about 7 months before onset, the model predicted ophthalmopathy. Appearing also in blood were most of the thyroid clonotypes expanded above 0.001.

Sequenced input: blood. The TCR was taken from a woman under 30 with Graves' hyperthyroidism.

This CDR3 reads CASSQGHTYGYTF. The DNA of the CDR3 is TGTGCCAGCAGCCAAGGACATACCTATGGCTACACCTTC. The rearrangement uses TRBV3-1 and TRBJ1-2; D remains unclear. The CDR3 length is 13 residues. V was pared by 1 base and J by 4 bases, with 7 bases between. Germline values: CDR1 LGHDT, CDR2 YNNKEL (reference sequence).